A single sample is the source of the 18 T cell receptor beta chains below, sequenced in a study of T cells after yellow fever vaccination. Each CDR3 protein gets one entry after TCRdb re-called the 5' RACE reads with MiXCR. Counted here are more than 300,000 distinct CDR3 sequences, 9.5% to 12% occurring once; the ten biggest clones make up less than 3.5%. This material consisted of CD4+ T cells sorted from PBMCs, taken 45 days after the yellow fever booster vaccination. These receptors came from a man between 18 and 29 years old who received the YFV17D yellow fever vaccine.

There are many counts of this clonotype. The chain combines TRBV7-6 with TRBJ2-5, with TRBD2 identical over 14 bases. CDR1 is SGHVS and CDR2 is FNYEAQ in the germline V gene. The CDR3 runs to 19 residues. After removal of 1 base from V and 4 bases from J, the junction contained 11 bases not matched to a gene. CDR3 residues: CASSLGAGLAGAFPETQYF. The CDR3 DNA reads as TGTGCCAGCAGCTTAGGCGCGGGACTAGCGGGGGCCTTCCCAGAGACCCAGTACTTC. Full variable domain (missing parts from reference TRBV7-6 and TRBJ2-5): GAGVSQSPRYKVTKRGQDVALRCDPISGHVSLYWYRQALGQGPEFLTYFNYEAQQDKSGLPNDRFSAERPEGSISTLTIQRTEQRDSAMYRCASSLGAGLAGAFPETQYFGPGTRLLVL.

The V gene is TRBV20-1, the J gene TRBJ2-2; D may correspond to TRBD1 or TRBD2 (6 bases each). The V gene lost 6 bases and the J gene lost 4 bases, with 12 bases spanning the gap. The CDR3 sequence is 13 residues long. Germline-derived CDR1 and CDR2 are DFQATT and SNEGSKA (reference sequence). This CDR3 reads CSAPEGVTGELFF. The CDR3 bases are TGCAGTGCCCCGGAGGGGGTCACCGGGGAGCTGTTTTTT.

This chain joins TRBV7-2 and TRBJ2-3; 11 bases align to TRBD2. The CDR3 length is 16 residues. CDR1 SGHTA and CDR2 FQGNSA come from the germline V gene. V trimming: 0 bases; J trimming: 4 bases; junction bases outside the gene matches: 3. CDR3 loop: CASSLALAGGADTQYF. The CDR3 DNA follows: TGTGCCAGCAGCTTAGCGCTAGCGGGGGGAGCAGATACGCAGTATTTT.

The V and J genes are TRBV18 and TRBJ2-7; 7 positions match TRBD1. CDR1 and CDR2 (germline): KGHSH, LQKENI. Trimming took 4 bases from V and 2 from J; bases not matched to a gene: 5. This CDR3 is 14 amino acids long. CDR3 coding DNA: TGTGCCAGCTCACGATCTGACAGGGCCTACGAGCAGTACTTC. It translates to CASSRSDRAYEQYF. The full variable domain, in which reference TRBV18 and TRBJ2-7 provide the parts outside the CDR3, is NAGVMQNPRHLVRRRGQEARLRCSPMKGHSHVYWYRQLPEEGLKFMVYLQKENIIDESGMPKERFSAEFPKEGPSILRIQQVVRGDSAAYFCASSRSDRAYEQYFGPGTRLTVT.

At least ten counts were recorded for this clonotype. This chain joins TRBV27 and TRBJ1-6; 7 nucleotides agree with TRBD1. The ends lost 6 bases at V and 5 bases at J; junction bases unmatched: 4. CDR1 is MNHEY and CDR2 is SMNVEV in the germline V gene (reference sequence). This CDR3 comprises 14 residues. The CDR3 is CASRPGQNNSPLHF. CDR3 DNA sequence: TGTGCCAGCAGACCGGGACAGAATAATTCACCCCTCCACTTT.

The V and J genes are TRBV5-1 and TRBJ1-1; 7 positions agree with TRBD1. This CDR3 has 14 amino acids. V was pared by 0 bases and J by 6 bases, with 5 bases of the junction left unmatched. CDR1 and CDR2 (germline): SGHRS, YFSETQ. CDR3 nucleotide sequence: TGCGCCAGCAGCTTGGAACAGGGGTGGGCTGAAGCTTTCTTT. Encoded protein: CASSLEQGWAEAFF.

The V and J genes are TRBV5-1 and TRBJ2-2, with D unresolved. Germline CDR1 is SGHRS and CDR2 is YFSETQ. The ends were cut back, 0 bases at V and 0 bases at J, with 9 bases in the middle. This CDR3 has 16 amino acids. CDR3 coding DNA: TGCGCCAGCAGCTTGGCCGAGGATTCGAACACCGGGGAGCTGTTTTTT. Amino acid sequence: CASSLAEDSNTGELFF.

CDR3 in amino acids: CASSPSEEISYEQYV. Here the CDR3 DNA reads TGTGCCAGCTCACCATCGGAGGAGATCTCCTACGAGCAGTACGTC. The rearrangement uses TRBV18 and TRBJ2-7, with a possible D match to TRBD2 (5 bases). The ends were cut back, 2 bases at V and 0 bases at J, with 11 bases in the middle. This CDR3 comprises 15 residues. Germline V gene sequence: CDR1 KGHSH, CDR2 LQKENI.

The table lists this clonotype with many counts. The J gene is TRBJ1-1, the V gene TRBV5-1, with 9 positions matching TRBD1. The CDR3 has 17 amino acids. J gave up 0 bases and V 0 bases, and 6 bases lay outside the gene matches. In germline, CDR1 is SGHRS, CDR2 YFSETQ. The CDR3: CASSLVSQGAMNTEAFF. The CDR3 DNA follows: TGCGCCAGCAGCTTGGTTTCACAGGGGGCCATGAACACTGAAGCTTTCTTT.

This clonotype has just a few counts. The chain recombines TRBV27 with TRBJ2-5; the match to TRBD2 covers 7 bases. The CDR3 loop spans 14 amino acids. Germline V CDR1 and CDR2: MNHEY, SMNVEV (reference sequence). The trim removed 6 bases at V and 3 bases at J, leaving 7 bases unmatched. In DNA, the CDR3 is TGTGCCAGCAGGCATCTAGGGACTAAAGAGACCCAGTACTTC. This translates into CASRHLGTKETQYF.

This clonotype was observed a handful of times. In nucleotides, the CDR3 is TGTGCCAGCAGCGTTCGGGACACTAACTATGGCTACACCTTC. Amino acids: CASSVRDTNYGYTF. This sequence joins TRBV9 and TRBJ1-2; weak D call: TRBD1 (6 bases). Germline V gene sequence: CDR1 SGDLS, CDR2 YYNGEE. The V end lost 2 bases, the J end lost 0 bases, and 8 bases lay between the germline ends. The CDR3 length is 14 residues.

In this sample, this clonotype turned up a few times. This chain uses TRBV27 with TRBJ1-2; the D is unclear. V lost 0 bases to trimming and J lost 4 bases, with 9 bases between them. CDR3 length: 14 amino acids. Germline assignment: CDR1 MNHEY and CDR2 SMNVEV (reference sequence). The CDR3 loop reads CASSLSRRTYGYTF. CDR3 DNA: TGTGCCAGCAGTTTATCGAGACGGACCTATGGCTACACCTTC.

This rearrangement joins TRBV4-2 to TRBJ2-2; a possible D gene is TRBD2 (5 bases). Germline CDR1 reads LGHNA; CDR2 reads YNFKEQ. The CDR3 extends over 16 amino acids. V was trimmed by 0 bases and J by 1 base, leaving 9 bases between them. In DNA, the CDR3 is TGTGCCAGCAGCCAAGAATGGCGGGTGAACACCGGGGAGCTGTTTTTT. Translation gives CASSQEWRVNTGELFF.

The table lists this clonotype with a few counts. Given a much more abundant clone one base away, this may be a read error. The genes are TRBV2 and TRBJ2-5, with D perhaps being TRBD1 or TRBD2 (6 bases each). Trimming took off 8 bases at V and 5 bases at J, with 15 bases between the two ends. This CDR3 spans 13 amino acids. Germline loops: CDR1 SNHLY, CDR2 FYNNEI. The CDR3 is CASERGALETQYF. CDR3 sequence (DNA): TGTGCCAGCGAGAGGGGGGCCCTGGAGACCCAGTACTTC.

V and J are TRBV10-3 and TRBJ1-1; D remains ambiguous. Germline values: CDR1 ENHRY, CDR2 SYGVKD. Trimming left V 0 bases short and J 4 bases short, with 6 bases between. This CDR3 contains 13 residues. CDR3 in DNA: TGTGCCATCAGTGAGTCAGAAGGCACTGAAGCTTTCTTT. It translates to CAISESEGTEAFF.

The V gene is TRBV19, the J gene TRBJ2-5; D unclear. V shed 1 base and J shed 1 base, with 7 bases lying between them. There are 14 residues in the CDR3. Germline V gene data show CDR1 as LNHDA and CDR2 as SQIVND (reference sequence). The CDR3 sequence is CASSIGPFQETQYF. CDR3 sequence (DNA): TGTGCCAGTAGTATAGGCCCCTTCCAAGAGACCCAGTACTTC.

This clonotype was found many times. The chain recombines TRBV4-2 with TRBJ2-5; 8 positions agree with TRBD1. CDR3 length: 12 amino acids. The J segment lost 5 bases and the V segment lost 8 bases, leaving 4 bases of the junction unmatched. Per germline, CDR1 LGHNA and CDR2 YNFKEQ. CDR3 protein: CASQDRAETQYF. CDR3 bases: TGTGCCAGCCAGGACAGGGCCGAGACCCAGTACTTC.

This clonotype has more than one count but fewer than ten. V and J are TRBV19 and TRBJ1-3; D unclear. Germline V gene data show CDR1 as LNHDA and CDR2 as SQIVND (reference sequence). This CDR3 is built from 14 residues. V was cut by 4 bases and J by 4 bases, with 11 bases left in between. The CDR3 DNA sequence: TGTGCCAGTAGTACCTTGGCTACGGGAAACACCATATATTTT. Protein product: CASSTLATGNTIYF.